In this sample, the clone carrying this T cell receptor (beta chain) turned up a few times. Its antigen is currently unknown. The sample is drawn from a study of shared clonotypes between healthy human individuals. On the study more broadly: In total, the donors were a couple of women and a few men aged 18 to 49.

After removal of 5 bases from V and 2 bases from J, the junction contained 10 bases not matched to a gene. Germline loops: CDR1 SGHTA, CDR2 FQGNSA. The CDR3 consists of 16 residues. Regarding the study as a whole: Enrolling few donors narrowed the genetic and exposure-history diversity that was represented.

Unsorted PBMC contributed 300 ng DNA, approximately 30,000 T cell genomes, to each replicate PCR. Generated by immunoSEQ multiplex PCR, the TCRdb table keeps only in-frame clones and is missing some. The sample consists of approximately 460,000 clones, 75% to 80% of them appearing once. The chain has TRBV7-2 and TRBJ1-2; TRBD1 matches 8 bases. Sequences were obtained from PBMCs. The receptor comes from a middle-aged woman in good health. Some clones in this sample may be carry-over from other donors' samples. In DNA, the CDR3 is TGTGCCAGCAGCCTACGCGCAGGGGGCCAGAACTATGGCTACACCTTC. Its translation: CASSLRAGGQNYGYTF. Based on the CDR3 plus reference TRBV7-2 and TRBJ1-2, the full variable domain is GAGVSQSPSNKVTEKGKDVELRCDPISGHTALYWYRQSLGQGLEFLIYFQGNSAPDKSGLPSDRFSAERTGGSVSTLTIQRTQQEDSAVYLCASSLRAGGQNYGYTFGSGTRLTVV.